These 6 T cell receptor beta chains came from one sample sequenced in a study of blood T cell repertoires in COVID-19. Repertoires were generated with immunoSEQ multiplex PCR, while TCRdb's copy carries only in-frame clones and drops some. This sample carries around 360,000 clones, about 90% of them seen once, and the ten largest clones take roughly a tenth. The specimen sequenced was peripheral blood. Every receptor here comes from a woman in her twenties or thirties with COVID-19, enrolled during active disease.

The chain employs TRBV19 and TRBJ2-3; 8 bases line up with TRBD2. In germline, CDR1 is LNHDA, CDR2 SQIVND (reference sequence). The junction had 5 bases not matched to a gene; V was cut back by 3 bases and J by 3 bases. The CDR3 loop spans 15 amino acids. CDR3 protein: CASSIDSGKTDTQYF. The CDR3 region has the DNA TGTGCCAGTAGTATCGATAGCGGGAAAACAGATACGCAGTATTTT.

The rearrangement uses TRBV10-3 and TRBJ2-3; 8 bases map to TRBD2. This CDR3 spans 17 amino acids. CDR1 ENHRY and CDR2 SYGVKD come from the germline V gene. J was trimmed by 5 bases and V by 0 bases; bases with no gene match: 10. CDR3 region: CAISESRAGAAEDTQYF. CDR3 bases: TGTGCCATCAGTGAGTCGCGAGCGGGAGCTGCTGAAGATACGCAGTATTTT.

The chain carries TRBV5-1 and TRBJ1-2; D is unclear. Germline V gene sequence: CDR1 SGHRS, CDR2 YFSETQ. Trimming pared 0 bases from V and 7 bases from J, leaving 7 bases between. The CDR3 covers 12 residues. CDR3 region: CASSLGELGYTF. Here the CDR3 DNA reads TGCGCCAGCAGCTTGGGGGAGCTTGGCTACACCTTC.

The rearrangement uses TRBV7-2 and TRBJ2-4, with TRBD1 matching over 10 bases. The germline V gene encodes CDR1 SGHTA and CDR2 FQGNSA. J lost 9 bases, V lost 4 bases, and 6 bases had no gene match. This CDR3 has 14 residues. CDR3 bases: TGTGCCAGCAGCTCCCGGACAGGGGGGCGCATTCAGTACTTC. Translation gives CASSSRTGGRIQYF.

This chain connects TRBV10-3 to TRBJ1-2, with 8 positions matching TRBD1. This CDR3 region has 12 residues. Germline values: CDR1 ENHRY, CDR2 SYGVKD. V lost 5 bases and J lost 6; bases outside the gene matches: 2. The CDR3 DNA reads TGTGCCATCAGTCTACAGGGGGATGGCTACACCTTC. Translated, it gives CAISLQGDGYTF.

This clone occurred once. The chain uses TRBV9 and TRBJ1-2; TRBD1 might be the D (5 bases). Trimming left V 3 bases short and J 2 bases short, with 17 bases between. Germline lookup yields CDR1 SGDLS and CDR2 YYNGEE. This CDR3 spans 16 amino acids. This chain's CDR3 is CASSGGTLGKNYGYTF. In nucleotides, the CDR3 is TGTGCCAGCAGCGGAGGGACTCTAGGCAAAAACTATGGCTACACCTTC.